This is a list of T cell receptor beta chains from one sample in a study of T cells in Graves' hyperthyroidism and ophthalmopathy. TCRdb re-derived calls from the multiplex PCR reads in MiXCR, one entry per CDR3 protein. Seen here are hundreds of thousands of distinct CDR3 sequences, roughly 15% observed once, and the top ten hold around 13%. The specimen sequenced was blood. These receptors all come from a woman aged 45-65 years with Graves' ophthalmopathy. The conserved cysteine and the conserved F or W are not part of the CDR3 here. The size of a clone is reported for some rows only, either as once, few or many, or as a class for expanded clones.

abundance	v_gene	j_gene	len	CDR3aa
many	TRBV20-1	TRBJ2-1	14	SARDQGSGREGEQF
many	TRBV28	TRBJ2-1	13	ASSLGTGKGDEQF
few	TRBV6-1	TRBJ1-1	13	ASRISTGGTTEAF
many	TRBV7-2	TRBJ2-1	14	ASSFLGGQSYNEQF
.	TRBV10-3	TRBJ2-7	13	AISETSGRAHEQY
.	TRBV12-3/TRBV12-4	TRBJ1-1	14	ASSLGPPARGTEAF
many	TRBV27	TRBJ2-7	12	ASRTSGSLYEQY
many	TRBV11-3	TRBJ2-7	12	ASAWTGVSYEQY
many	TRBV6-2/TRBV6-3	TRBJ2-7	14	ASSYGGTSGPYEQY
.	TRBV15	TRBJ1-2	14	ATSRVTGFGVYGYT
few	TRBV9	TRBJ1-4	13	ASSGMQATNEKLF
many	TRBV7-2	TRBJ2-1	18	ASSNGGGGRIRFGDNEQF
many	TRBV11-2	TRBJ2-5	12	ASSLSYNQETQY
.	TRBV4-2	TRBJ1-5	16	ASSQDRKTGVSNQPQH
many	TRBV5-1	TRBJ2-7	13	ASSSPDRGYYEQY
many	TRBV3-1	TRBJ1-5	11	ASSRQAQAPQH
many	TRBV12-3/TRBV12-4	TRBJ2-7	16	ASSTPRAGRAGIYEQY
once	TRBV10-3	TRBJ2-1	10	AIGLAGNEQF
many	TRBV6-1	TRBJ2-5	13	ASSGRLAGEETQY
many	TRBV6-1	TRBJ2-3	14	ASSPREGLHPPTQY
many	TRBV9	TRBJ2-7	9	ASSAPNEQY
few	TRBV20-1	TRBJ2-5	13	SAPPGQGDGETQY
few	TRBV9	TRBJ2-4	11	ASSASGGGIQY
many	TRBV7-9	TRBJ2-2	14	ASSLLATKNTGELF
once	TRBV28	TRBJ1-5	14	ASSFSGAHPPQPQH
many	TRBV28	TRBJ2-2	14	ASSWVAGVDTGELF
few	TRBV7-9	TRBJ2-1	14	ASSQLSTASYNEQF
.	TRBV6-2/TRBV6-3	TRBJ2-7	12	ASSYSADWGEQY
few	TRBV5-6	TRBJ2-3	12	ASSPGTSPNTQY
few	TRBV7-9	TRBJ2-3	16	ASSPLAGTAKDGDTQY
many	TRBV20-1	TRBJ2-1	15	SALGKLGLAGLNEQF
.	TRBV15	TRBJ2-3	18	ATSRDSGVESFTSTDTQY
many	TRBV29-1	TRBJ2-5	8	SVGWETQY
few	TRBV4-2	TRBJ1-6	14	ASSQGDRAYNSPLH
.	TRBV5-6	TRBJ1-6	12	ASARDRRNSPLH
many	TRBV7-2	TRBJ2-3	13	ASSLDVALTDTQY
.	TRBV29-1	TRBJ1-1	12	SATPSHLNTEAF
many	TRBV12-3/TRBV12-4	TRBJ2-3	12	ASRLAGLTDTQY
many	TRBV9	TRBJ2-5	12	ASSVATTSGTQY
few	TRBV6-1	TRBJ1-5	11	ASSMTGFQPQH
many	TRBV20-1	TRBJ2-5	12	SARNLLRQETQY
many	TRBV20-1	TRBJ2-1	13	SASPSSGNYNEQF
.	TRBV6-5	TRBJ1-2	12	ASSLDSYDYGYT
.	TRBV5-6	TRBJ2-7	11	ASSLGGVDEQY
many	TRBV5-1	TRBJ2-1	12	ASTDVSSYNEQF
many	TRBV7-8	TRBJ2-3	11	ASQILATDTQY
few	TRBV4-2	TRBJ2-7	14	ASSQLRDRVMNEQY
.	TRBV11-1	TRBJ2-1	14	ASSRPGTSGSNEQF
many	TRBV12-3/TRBV12-4	TRBJ2-7	13	ASSFANDKYYEQY
many	TRBV6-2/TRBV6-3	TRBJ2-5	15	ASSYYKRGRAQETQY
few	TRBV6-5	TRBJ1-6	13	ASSANRDRNSPLH
many	TRBV15	TRBJ2-3	12	ATSREQSTDTQY
many	TRBV7-9	TRBJ2-2	11	ASRSTSSGELF
.	TRBV27	TRBJ2-3	15	ASSLPTRGVGTDTQY
.	TRBV2	TRBJ1-2	12	ASDKSTGGRGYT